The 25 T cell receptor beta chains in this list originate from one sample, sequenced in a study of blood T cell repertoires in COVID-19. Method: immunoSEQ multiplex PCR; TCRdb's copy keeps in-frame clones and lacks some. The table includes roughly 100,000 clones, more than 85% detected once. The sequenced sample was peripheral blood. All receptors come from a human donor in a cohort sampled during active COVID-19.

This rearrangement joins TRBV10-1 to TRBJ2-1, with D possibly matching TRBD1 (6 bases). The V end was cut by 2 bases, the J end by 1 base, with 30 bases between. Germline assignment: CDR1 WNHNN and CDR2 SYGVQD (reference sequence). The CDR3 extends over 22 amino acids. The CDR3 loop reads CASSEPCRKGVPRDKSYNEQFF. The CDR3 nucleotides are TGCGCCAGCAGTGAGCCGTGCCGGAAAGGTGTGCCTCGGGACAAATCCTACAATGAGCAGTTCTTC.

V gene TRBV14 combines with J gene TRBJ1-1, with 10 bases matching TRBD1. Germline V CDR1 and CDR2: SGHDN, FVKESK. V shed 2 bases and J 4 bases; nucleotides not matched to a gene: 1. There are 14 residues in the CDR3. The CDR3 region has the DNA TGTGCCAGCAGCCAAAGGACAGGGGGCACTGAAGCTTTCTTT. Translation: CASSQRTGGTEAFF.

The chain combines TRBV3-1 (or the pseudogene TRBV3-2) with TRBJ2-2, with no clear D. The length of the CDR3 is 13 residues. V shed 4 bases and J shed 4 bases, with 7 bases lying between them. The germline V gene has CDR1 LGHDT and CDR2 YNNKEL (reference sequence). The CDR3 nucleotides read TGTGCCAGCAGCCCATTCGGCACCGGGGAGCTGTTTTTT. This encodes CASSPFGTGELFF.

This chain uses TRBV7-2 with TRBJ2-5; no definite D call. Germline CDR1 SGHTA, CDR2 FQGNSA. The CDR3 contains 13 residues. The V and J ends lost 4 bases and 4 bases respectively, with 10 bases between them. CDR3 nucleotides: TGTGCCAGCAGCTCCAGGCCGCCAGAGACCCAGTACTTC. This sequence encodes CASSSRPPETQYF.

The chain recombines TRBV28 with TRBJ1-1; the D is unclear. Germline CDR1 is MDHEN and CDR2 is SYDVKM. This CDR3 region has 14 residues. V was pared by 7 bases and J by 0 bases, with 12 bases between. This CDR3 is CASMVRQLNTEAFF. In nucleotides, the CDR3 is TGTGCCAGCATGGTGCGGCAGCTGAACACTGAAGCTTTCTTT. The full variable domain, in which reference TRBV28 and TRBJ1-1 provide the parts outside the CDR3, is DVKVTQSSRYLVKRTGEKVFLECVQDMDHENMFWYRQDPGLGLRLIYFSYDVKMKEKGDIPEGYSVSREKKERFSLILESASTNQTSMYLCASMVRQLNTEAFFGQGTRLTVV.

V and J are TRBV27 and TRBJ2-1, with D tentatively TRBD2 (5 bases). The V and J ends lost 4 bases and 0 bases respectively, with 10 bases between them. This CDR3 comprises 15 residues. Germline V lookup: CDR1 MNHEY, CDR2 SMNVEV (reference sequence). CDR3 in DNA: TGTGCCAGCAGTTATACGGGAAGCTCCTACAATGAGCAGTTCTTC. Translated, it gives CASSYTGSSYNEQFF.

The CDR3 sequence: CASSSRQGNQPQHF. Here the CDR3 DNA reads TGTGCCAGCAGCTCAAGACAGGGGAATCAGCCCCAGCATTTT. This sequence joins TRBV7-2 and TRBJ1-5; 8 nucleotides match TRBD1. Unmatched junction bases numbered 3, after V lost 4 bases and J lost 4 bases. The germline V gene encodes CDR1 SGHTA and CDR2 FQGNSA. CDR3 length: 14 amino acids.

The chain uses TRBV9 and TRBJ2-1; TRBD2 matches 15 bases. V lost 2 bases and J lost 7; bases outside the gene matches: 1. CDR3 length equals 15 residues. Germline loops: CDR1 SGDLS, CDR2 YYNGEE. CDR3 DNA: TGTGCCAGCAGCGTCGGACTAGCGGGAGGGAATGAGCAGTTCTTC. Translating it yields CASSVGLAGGNEQFF.

The rearrangement uses TRBV2 and TRBJ1-5; weak D call: TRBD1 (6 bases). Germline CDR1 SNHLY, CDR2 FYNNEI. This CDR3 contains 16 residues. Deletions cut 4 bases from V and 0 bases from J, with 13 bases between. The CDR3 nucleotides are TGTGCCAGCAGTGGAGTGGGGGCGTATAGCAATCAGCCCCAGCATTTT. Amino acids: CASSGVGAYSNQPQHF.

The CDR3 sequence: CASSPDRGSSYEQYF. CDR3 coding DNA: TGTGCCAGCAGTCCGGACAGGGGCTCCTCCTACGAGCAGTACTTC. The chain joins TRBV6-2 or TRBV6-3 to TRBJ2-7; 9 bases align to TRBD1. V was pared by 5 bases and J by 0 bases, with 5 bases of the junction left unmatched. The CDR3 runs to 15 residues. CDR1 and CDR2 from the germline V gene are MNHEY and SVGEGT.

This rearrangement joins TRBV4-1 to TRBJ2-1, with D tentatively TRBD2 (5 bases). CDR1 MGHRA and CDR2 YSYEKL come from the germline V gene. CDR3 length: 18 residues. The germline V and J ends were trimmed by 1 base and 0 bases, with 16 bases remaining between them. Here the CDR3 DNA reads TGCGCCAGCAGCCAAGTGGTAGCTAGCTGGGGCTCCTACAATGAGCAGTTCTTC. Protein: CASSQVVASWGSYNEQFF.

In DNA, the CDR3 is TGTGCCAGCAGCCCCGGGACATTGAACACCGGGGAGCTGTTTTTT. Residues: CASSPGTLNTGELFF. The J gene is TRBJ2-2, the V gene TRBV11-3; weak D call: TRBD1 (6 bases). Trimming cost V 5 bases and J 1 base, with 11 bases left between them. Germline assignment: CDR1 SGHNT and CDR2 YENEEA. This CDR3 comprises 15 residues. Using reference TRBV11-3 and TRBJ2-2 for the parts outside the CDR3, the full variable domain is EAGVVQSPRYKIIEKKQPVAFWCNPISGHNTLYWYLQNLGQGPELLIRYENEEAVDDSQLPKDRFSAERLKGVDSTLKIQPAELGDSAVYLCASSPGTLNTGELFFGEGSRLTVL.

The chain is built from TRBV2 and TRBJ2-2; the match to TRBD2 covers 13 bases. The length of the CDR3 is 16 residues. V was clipped by 5 bases and J by 5 bases; unmatched bases: 5. Germline loops: CDR1 SNHLY, CDR2 FYNNEI. CDR3 DNA: TGTGCCAGCAGTCGACTAGCGGGGGGAGGGACCGGGGAGCTGTTTTTT. Translated, it gives CASSRLAGGGTGELFF.

This chain uses TRBV19 with TRBJ2-3; 10 positions agree with TRBD1. The CDR3 has 15 residues. CDR1 is LNHDA, CDR2 SQIVND, per germline (reference sequence). The ends lost 7 bases at V and 4 bases at J; junction bases unmatched: 8. The CDR3 DNA reads TGTGCCAGTAACCCGACAGGGGGCGCGCCAGATACGCAGTATTTT. Amino acid sequence: CASNPTGGAPDTQYF. Full variable domain (missing parts from reference TRBV19 and TRBJ2-3): DGGITQSPKYLFRKEGQNVTLSCEQNLNHDAMYWYRQDPGQGLRLIYYSQIVNDFQKGDIAEGYSVSREKKESFPLTVTSAQKNPTAFYLCASNPTGGAPDTQYFGPGTRLTVL.

The chain joins TRBV10-3 to TRBJ1-4; 8 positions agree with TRBD1. The germline V gene has CDR1 ENHRY and CDR2 SYGVKD. V gave up 7 bases and J gave up 6 bases; unmatched junction bases: 4. The CDR3 is made up of 13 amino acids. CDR3 DNA sequence: TGTGCCATCAAGGAGACAGGGGATGAAAAACTGTTTTTT. It yields the protein CAIKETGDEKLFF.

J is TRBJ2-4 and V is TRBV30; 12 bases line up with TRBD2. Germline lookup yields CDR1 GTSNPN and CDR2 SVGIG (reference sequence). The length of the CDR3 is 15 residues. The CDR3 region is CAALAGGAAKNIQYF. The CDR3 bases are TGTGCGGCACTAGCGGGAGGAGCCGCCAAAAACATTCAGTACTTC.

The chain couples TRBV7-2 to TRBJ1-2, with 8 positions matching TRBD1. CDR3 length: 13 residues. Germline CDR1 and CDR2: SGHTA and FQGNSA. After removal of 5 bases from V and 4 bases from J, the junction contained 3 bases not matched to a gene. CDR3 sequence (DNA): TGTGCCAGCAGCGGGGACAGGCTCTATGGCTACACCTTC. As protein: CASSGDRLYGYTF. Together with reference TRBV7-2 and TRBJ1-2, the CDR3 gives the full variable domain: GAGVSQSPSNKVTEKGKDVELRCDPISGHTALYWYRQSLGQGLEFLIYFQGNSAPDKSGLPSDRFSAERTGGSVSTLTIQRTQQEDSAVYLCASSGDRLYGYTFGSGTRLTVV.

The chain couples TRBV5-1 to TRBJ1-1; weak D call: TRBD1 (5 bases). The V gene lost 4 bases and the J gene lost 6 bases, with 13 bases spanning the gap. Per the germline V gene, CDR1 is SGHRS and CDR2 is YFSETQ. The CDR3 covers 13 residues. The CDR3 region has the DNA TGCGCCAGCAGCCCCCAGGGCGGCGCTGAAGCTTTCTTT. It yields the protein CASSPQGGAEAFF.

The chain links TRBV7-9 to TRBJ1-2, with 8 bases lining up with TRBD1. This CDR3 comprises 14 residues. CDR1 is SEHNR and CDR2 is FQNEAQ in the germline V gene (reference sequence). Trimming at V came to 5 bases and at J to 8 bases, leaving 10 bases not matched to a gene. The CDR3: CASSQGQGARGYTF. In DNA form, the CDR3 reads TGTGCCAGCAGCCAAGGCCAGGGGGCGCGGGGCTACACCTTC.

This clone was counted only a few times. The genes are TRBV4-2 and TRBJ2-3; the match to TRBD2 covers 11 bases. V lost 0 bases and J lost 4; bases outside the gene matches: 3. This CDR3 comprises 16 residues. Germline values: CDR1 LGHNA, CDR2 YNFKEQ. The CDR3 sequence is CASSQDIAGGPDTQYF. CDR3 DNA sequence: TGTGCCAGCAGCCAAGATATAGCGGGGGGGCCAGATACGCAGTATTTT.

This chain links TRBV7-2 with TRBJ2-1; 9 bases match TRBD2. This CDR3 contains 14 residues. Trimming took 3 bases from V and 9 from J; bases not matched to a gene: 6. The V gene's germline CDR1 is SGHTA and CDR2 FQGNSA. The CDR3 loop is CASSLREGRIEQFF. DNA for the CDR3: TGTGCCAGCAGCTTGCGGGAGGGCCGTATTGAGCAGTTCTTC.

The chain recombines TRBV27 with TRBJ1-2; D not certain. Between the trimmed V and J ends, which lost 6 bases and 3 bases, there was a span of 17 bases. The CDR3 runs to 15 residues. CDR1 and CDR2 (germline): MNHEY, SMNVEV (reference sequence). The CDR3 sequence is CASSPREGRDYGYTF. The CDR3 DNA reads as TGTGCCAGCAGCCCAAGGGAGGGAAGGGACTATGGCTACACCTTC.

This clone occurred a few times. V and J are TRBV7-9 and TRBJ1-2; maybe TRBD1 (6 bases). From germline, CDR1 is SEHNR and CDR2 FQNEAQ (reference sequence). With 4 bases removed from V and 5 bases from J, the gap between germline ends came to 8 bases. This CDR3 contains 12 residues. In DNA, the CDR3 is TGTGCCAGCAGCTCCGGACAGTATGGCTACACCTTC. Translated, it gives CASSSGQYGYTF. Using reference TRBV7-9 and TRBJ1-2 for the parts outside the CDR3, the full variable domain is DTGVSQNPRHKITKRGQNVTFRCDPISEHNRLYWYRQTLGQGPEFLTYFQNEAQLEKSRLLSDRFSAERPKGSFSTLEIQRTEQGDSAMYLCASSSGQYGYTFGSGTRLTVV.

This clone was recorded only once. The chain is built from TRBV2 and TRBJ2-3; the match to TRBD2 covers 15 bases. Trimming removed 7 bases from V and 9 bases from J; junction bases left unmatched: 8. The CDR3 has 15 residues. The germline V gene has CDR1 SNHLY and CDR2 FYNNEI. In DNA form, the CDR3 reads TGTGCCAGCACTGGACTAGCGGGGGGGCGTGAAACGCAGTATTTT. This gives the protein CASTGLAGGRETQYF.

The chain uses TRBV30 and TRBJ2-2; the D is unclear. Trimming left V 4 bases short and J 1 base short, with 4 bases between. Germline CDR1 reads GTSNPN; CDR2 reads SVGIG (reference sequence). This CDR3 contains 12 residues. In nucleotides, the CDR3 is TGTGCCTGGAACTTGAACACCGGGGAGCTGTTTTTT. This encodes CAWNLNTGELFF.